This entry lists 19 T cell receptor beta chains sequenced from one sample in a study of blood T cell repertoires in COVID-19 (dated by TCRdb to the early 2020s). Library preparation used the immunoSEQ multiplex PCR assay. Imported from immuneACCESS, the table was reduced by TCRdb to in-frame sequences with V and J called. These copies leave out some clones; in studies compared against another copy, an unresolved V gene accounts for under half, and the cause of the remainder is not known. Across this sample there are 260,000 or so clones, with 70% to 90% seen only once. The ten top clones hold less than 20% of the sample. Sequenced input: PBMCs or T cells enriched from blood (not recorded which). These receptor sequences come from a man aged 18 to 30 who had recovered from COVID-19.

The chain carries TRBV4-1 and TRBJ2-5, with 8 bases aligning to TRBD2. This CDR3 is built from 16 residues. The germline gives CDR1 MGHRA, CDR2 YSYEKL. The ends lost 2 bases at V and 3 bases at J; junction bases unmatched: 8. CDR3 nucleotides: TGCGCCAGCAGCCAAAAAGGACGAGCGGGGGAAGAGACCCAGTACTTC. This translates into CASSQKGRAGEETQYF.

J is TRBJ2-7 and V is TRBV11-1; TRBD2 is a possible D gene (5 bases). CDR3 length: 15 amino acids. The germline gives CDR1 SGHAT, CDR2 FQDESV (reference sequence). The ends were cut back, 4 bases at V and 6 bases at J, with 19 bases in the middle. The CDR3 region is CASSYQPGLELEQYF. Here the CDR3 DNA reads TGTGCCAGCAGCTACCAGCCGGGGTTGGAGCTCGAGCAGTACTTC.

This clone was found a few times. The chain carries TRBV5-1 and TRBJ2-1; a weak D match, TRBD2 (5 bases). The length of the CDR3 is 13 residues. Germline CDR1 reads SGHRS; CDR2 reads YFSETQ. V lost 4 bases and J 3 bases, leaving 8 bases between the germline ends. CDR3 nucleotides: TGCGCCAGCAGCGGGAGTGTCTACAATGAGCAGTTCTTC. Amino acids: CASSGSVYNEQFF.

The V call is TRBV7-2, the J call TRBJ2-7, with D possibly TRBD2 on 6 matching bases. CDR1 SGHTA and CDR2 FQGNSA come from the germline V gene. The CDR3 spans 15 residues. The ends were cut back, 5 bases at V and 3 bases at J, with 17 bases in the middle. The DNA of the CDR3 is TGTGCCAGCAGCATGACCGGGACTCGAAGCTACGAGCAGTACTTC. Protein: CASSMTGTRSYEQYF.

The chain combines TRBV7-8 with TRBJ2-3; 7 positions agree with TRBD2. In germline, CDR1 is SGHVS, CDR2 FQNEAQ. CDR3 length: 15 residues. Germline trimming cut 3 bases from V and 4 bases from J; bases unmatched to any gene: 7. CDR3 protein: CASSFISGTADTQYF. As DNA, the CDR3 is TGTGCCAGCAGCTTTATAAGCGGGACCGCAGATACGCAGTATTTT.

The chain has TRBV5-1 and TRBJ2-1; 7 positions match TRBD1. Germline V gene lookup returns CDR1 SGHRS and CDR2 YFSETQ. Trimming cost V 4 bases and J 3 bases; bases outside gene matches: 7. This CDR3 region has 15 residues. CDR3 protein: CASSQGQGVYNEQFF. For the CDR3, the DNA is TGCGCCAGCAGCCAAGGGCAGGGGGTCTACAATGAGCAGTTCTTC.

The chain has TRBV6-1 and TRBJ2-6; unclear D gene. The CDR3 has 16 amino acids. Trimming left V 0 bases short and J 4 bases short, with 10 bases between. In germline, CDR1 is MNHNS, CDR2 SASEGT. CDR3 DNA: TGTGCCAGCAGTGAAGCAGAACGGAGCGGGGCCAACGTCCTGACTTTC. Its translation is CASSEAERSGANVLTF.

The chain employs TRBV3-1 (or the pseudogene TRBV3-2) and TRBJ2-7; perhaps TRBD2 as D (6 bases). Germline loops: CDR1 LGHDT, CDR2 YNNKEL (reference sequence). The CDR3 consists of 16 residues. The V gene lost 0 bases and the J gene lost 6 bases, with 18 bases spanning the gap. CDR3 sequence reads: CASSQDGGGALGEQYF. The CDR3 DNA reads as TGTGCCAGCAGCCAAGATGGAGGAGGGGCTCTTGGCGAGCAGTACTTC.

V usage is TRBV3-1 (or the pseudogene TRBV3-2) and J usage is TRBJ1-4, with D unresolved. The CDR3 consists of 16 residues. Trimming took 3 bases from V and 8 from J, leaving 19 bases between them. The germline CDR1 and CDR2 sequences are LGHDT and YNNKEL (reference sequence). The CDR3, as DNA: TGTGCCAGCAGCCAGGCTAGTCGAAATGGCTTGGAAAAACTGTTTTTT. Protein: CASSQASRNGLEKLFF.

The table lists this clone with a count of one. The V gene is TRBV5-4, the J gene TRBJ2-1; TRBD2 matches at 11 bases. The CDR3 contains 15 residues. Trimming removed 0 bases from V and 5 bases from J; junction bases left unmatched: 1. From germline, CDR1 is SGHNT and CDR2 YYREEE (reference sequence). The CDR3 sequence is CASSLGGLADNEQFF. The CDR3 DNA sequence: TGTGCCAGCAGCTTGGGGGGACTAGCGGACAATGAGCAGTTCTTC.

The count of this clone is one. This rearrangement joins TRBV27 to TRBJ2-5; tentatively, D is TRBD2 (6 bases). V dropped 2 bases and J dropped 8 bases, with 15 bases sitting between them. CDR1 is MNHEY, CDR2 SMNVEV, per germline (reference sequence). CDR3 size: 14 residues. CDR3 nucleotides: TGTGCCAGCAGTTTAGAACTAGCCGGGGGAACCCAGTACTTC. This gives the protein CASSLELAGGTQYF.

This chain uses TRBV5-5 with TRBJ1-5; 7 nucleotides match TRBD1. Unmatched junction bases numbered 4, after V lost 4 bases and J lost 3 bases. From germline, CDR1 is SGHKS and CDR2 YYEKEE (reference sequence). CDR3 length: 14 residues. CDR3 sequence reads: CASSQTGINQPQHF. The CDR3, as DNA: TGTGCCAGCAGCCAGACAGGGATCAATCAGCCCCAGCATTTT.

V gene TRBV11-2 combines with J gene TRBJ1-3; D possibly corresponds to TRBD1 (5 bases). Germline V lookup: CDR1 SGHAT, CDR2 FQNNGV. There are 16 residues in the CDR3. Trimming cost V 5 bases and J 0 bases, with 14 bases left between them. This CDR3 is CASSPGPGGSGNTIYF. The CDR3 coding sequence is TGTGCCAGCAGCCCCGGACCCGGGGGCTCTGGAAACACCATATATTTT.

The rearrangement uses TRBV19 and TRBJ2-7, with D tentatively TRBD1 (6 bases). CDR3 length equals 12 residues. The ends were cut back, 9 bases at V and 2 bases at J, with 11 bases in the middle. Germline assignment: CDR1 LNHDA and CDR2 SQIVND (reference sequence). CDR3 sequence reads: CASRGQPYEQYF. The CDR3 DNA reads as TGTGCCAGCCGGGGACAACCCTACGAGCAGTACTTC.

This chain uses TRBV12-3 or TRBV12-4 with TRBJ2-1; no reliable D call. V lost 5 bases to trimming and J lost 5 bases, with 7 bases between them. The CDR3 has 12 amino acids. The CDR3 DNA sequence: TGTGCCAGCAGTGTAAATCACAATGAGCAGTTCTTC. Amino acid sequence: CASSVNHNEQFF.

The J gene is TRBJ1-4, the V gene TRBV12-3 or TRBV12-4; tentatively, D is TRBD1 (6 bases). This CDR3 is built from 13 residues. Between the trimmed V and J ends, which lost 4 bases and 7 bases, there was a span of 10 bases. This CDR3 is CASSSGASEKLFF. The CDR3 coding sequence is TGTGCCAGCAGTTCAGGGGCGAGTGAAAAACTGTTTTTT.

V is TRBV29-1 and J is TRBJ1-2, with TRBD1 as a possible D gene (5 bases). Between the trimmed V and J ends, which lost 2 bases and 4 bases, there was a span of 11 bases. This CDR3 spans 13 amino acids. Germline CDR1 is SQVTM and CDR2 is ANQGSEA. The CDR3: CSVEYVGLYGYTF. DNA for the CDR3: TGCAGCGTTGAATATGTGGGGCTCTATGGCTACACCTTC. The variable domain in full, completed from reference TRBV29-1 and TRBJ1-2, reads SAVISQKPSRDICQRGTSLTIQCQVDSQVTMMFWYRQQPGQSLTLIATANQGSEATYESGFVIDKFPISRPNLTFSTLTVSNMSPEDSSIYLCSVEYVGLYGYTFGSGTRLTVV.

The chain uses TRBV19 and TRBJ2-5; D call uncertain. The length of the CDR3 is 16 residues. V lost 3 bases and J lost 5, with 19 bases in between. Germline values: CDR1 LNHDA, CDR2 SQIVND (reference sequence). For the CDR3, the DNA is TGTGCCAGTAGTATTCTTGGCGGCGGCACTGGGGAGACCCAGTACTTC. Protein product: CASSILGGGTGETQYF.

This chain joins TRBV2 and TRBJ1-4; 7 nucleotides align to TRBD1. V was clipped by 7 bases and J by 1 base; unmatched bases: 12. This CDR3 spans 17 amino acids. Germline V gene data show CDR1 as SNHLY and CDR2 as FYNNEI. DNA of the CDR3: TGTGCCAGCAAAGTGATAACAGGGGTTTTAACTAATGAAAAACTGTTTTTT. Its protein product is CASKVITGVLTNEKLFF.